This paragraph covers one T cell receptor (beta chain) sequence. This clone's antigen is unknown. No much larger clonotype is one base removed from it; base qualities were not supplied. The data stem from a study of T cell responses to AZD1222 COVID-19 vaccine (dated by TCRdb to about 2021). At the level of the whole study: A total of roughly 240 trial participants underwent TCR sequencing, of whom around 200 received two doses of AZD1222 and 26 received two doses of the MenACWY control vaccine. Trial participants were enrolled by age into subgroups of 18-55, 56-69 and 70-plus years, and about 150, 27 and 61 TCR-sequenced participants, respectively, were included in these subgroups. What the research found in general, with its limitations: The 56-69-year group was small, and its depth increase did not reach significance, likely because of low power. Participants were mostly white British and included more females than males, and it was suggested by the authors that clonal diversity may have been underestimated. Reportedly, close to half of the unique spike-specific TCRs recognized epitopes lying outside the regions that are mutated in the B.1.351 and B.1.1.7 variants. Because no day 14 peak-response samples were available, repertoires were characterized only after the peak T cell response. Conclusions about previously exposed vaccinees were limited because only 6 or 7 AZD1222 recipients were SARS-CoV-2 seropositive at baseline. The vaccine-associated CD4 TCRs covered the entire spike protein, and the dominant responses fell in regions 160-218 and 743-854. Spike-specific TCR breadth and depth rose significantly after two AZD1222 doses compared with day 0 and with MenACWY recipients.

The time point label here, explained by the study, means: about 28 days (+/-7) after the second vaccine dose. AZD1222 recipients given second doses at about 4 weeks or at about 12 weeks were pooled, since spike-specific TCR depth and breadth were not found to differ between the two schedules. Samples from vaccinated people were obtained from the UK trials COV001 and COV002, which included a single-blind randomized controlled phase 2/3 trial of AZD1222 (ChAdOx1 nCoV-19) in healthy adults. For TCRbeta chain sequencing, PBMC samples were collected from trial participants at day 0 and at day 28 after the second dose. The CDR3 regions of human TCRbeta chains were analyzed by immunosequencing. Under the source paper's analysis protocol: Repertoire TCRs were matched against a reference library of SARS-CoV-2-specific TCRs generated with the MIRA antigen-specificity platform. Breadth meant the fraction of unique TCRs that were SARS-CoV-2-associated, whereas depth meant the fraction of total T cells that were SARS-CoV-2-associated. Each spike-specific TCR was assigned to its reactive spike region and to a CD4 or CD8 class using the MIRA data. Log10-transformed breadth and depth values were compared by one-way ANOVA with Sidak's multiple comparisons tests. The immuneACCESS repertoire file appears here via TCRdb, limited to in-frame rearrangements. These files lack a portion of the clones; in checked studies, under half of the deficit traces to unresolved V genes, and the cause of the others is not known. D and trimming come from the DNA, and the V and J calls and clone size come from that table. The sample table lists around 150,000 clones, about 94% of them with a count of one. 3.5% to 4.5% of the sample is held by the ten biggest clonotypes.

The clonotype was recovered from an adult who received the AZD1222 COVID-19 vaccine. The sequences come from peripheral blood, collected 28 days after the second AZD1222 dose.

The CDR3 amino acid sequence is: CASSWTQGQQFF. The nucleotides are TGTGCCAGCAGTTGGACACAAGGGCAGCAGTTCTTC. Rearrangement joined TRBV6-2 or TRBV6-3 to TRBJ2-1; the D gene is perhaps TRBD1, from 5 matching bases. CDR1 and CDR2 are drawn from the germline V gene: MNHEY, SVGEGT. Including the terminal cysteine and phenylalanine, the CDR3 comprises 12 residues. The kept DNA is CDR3 alone, 36 bases in frame from the first base. A distance of 12 bases separates the germline ends of V and J, which lose 4 bases and 11 bases respectively.